This T cell receptor beta chain was recovered during a study of memory CD8 T cells in hepatitis C reinfection. About the research overall: A positive HCV RNA test after two negatives ≥60 days apart defined reinfection. Pre-reinfection samples were taken 55 to 20 weeks before detection. General study points: Four or five donors were too few for definitive public clonotype conclusions.

Germline V gene sequence: CDR1 SGHTA, CDR2 FQGTGA. The CDR3 contains 14 residues. The V gene lost 5 bases and the J gene lost 3 bases, with 10 bases spanning the gap. Only in-frame clones appear in the TCRdb table, and some are missing; sequencing was by immunoSEQ multiplex PCR. The data contain 45,000 to 55,000 clones, approximately 89% of them singletons. Regarding this clone: Its antigen remains unknown.

Noted time point: pre-reinfection, 55 to 20 weeks before reinfection detection. No in vitro expansion preceded TCR sequencing of the sorted cells. Control naive CD8 T cells came from a couple of donors at all three reinfection time points. The chain couples TRBV7-3 to TRBJ2-2; D is possibly TRBD2 (5 bases). Specimen: naive CD8+ T cells sorted from blood. The receptor was isolated from a man younger than 35 with hepatitis C virus infection. Written as DNA, the CDR3 is TGTGCCAGCAGCGCGGACGGGGACACCGGGGAGCTGTTTTTT. It specifies CASSADGDTGELFF.